Presented here are 23 T cell receptor beta chains from one specimen sequenced in a study of OX40 agonist ivuxolimab in advanced cancers. Clones were read by immunoSEQ multiplex PCR, and TCRdb kept only the in-frame ones, dropping some. The table shows some 96,000 clones, with 70% to 90% occurring only once. The material was CD4+ or CD8+ T cells sorted from blood, obtained in a trial of the OX40 agonist ivuxolimab. The receptor set was obtained from an adult with an advanced solid tumor such as melanoma, head and neck, liver or kidney cancer.

This chain joins TRBV19 and TRBJ2-7; weak D call: TRBD2 (7 bases). The length of the CDR3 is 15 residues. CDR1 and CDR2 from the germline V gene are LNHDA and SQIVND (reference sequence). Trimming stripped 5 bases from V and 2 bases from J, with 16 bases between. CDR3 coding DNA: TGTGCCAGTAGTTGGGACGGGGGGCCCCCCTACGAGCAGTACTTC. Protein sequence: CASSWDGGPPYEQYF.

This clone appeared a few times. This sequence joins TRBV29-1 and TRBJ2-1; D possibly corresponds to TRBD2 (5 bases). The CDR3 has 11 amino acids. Germline V gives CDR1 SQVTM, CDR2 ANQGSEA. Trimming pared 7 bases from V and 7 bases from J, leaving 11 bases between. CDR3 sequence reads: CSAVLVNEQFF. As DNA, the CDR3 is TGCAGCGCCGTACTAGTAAATGAGCAGTTCTTC.

This chain joins TRBV6-6 and TRBJ2-1; no clear D. Looked up from germline, CDR1 is MNHNY and CDR2 is SVGAGI (reference sequence). The CDR3 loop spans 13 amino acids. V was trimmed by 5 bases and J by 8 bases, leaving 13 bases between them. CDR3 in amino acids: CASSRVRVDEQFF. The CDR3 region has the DNA TGTGCCAGCAGTAGGGTTCGGGTCGATGAGCAGTTCTTC.

The rearrangement joins TRBV28 to TRBJ1-5, with TRBD1 as a possible D gene (5 bases). Trimming pared 6 bases from V and 6 bases from J, leaving 15 bases between. CDR1 MDHEN and CDR2 SYDVKM come from the germline V gene. CDR3 length equals 14 residues. CDR3 sequence: CASRSGGAVQPQHF. The CDR3 DNA reads TGTGCCAGCAGGTCAGGAGGGGCGGTTCAGCCCCAGCATTTT. Filled out from reference TRBV28 and TRBJ1-5, the complete variable domain reads DVKVTQSSRYLVKRTGEKVFLECVQDMDHENMFWYRQDPGLGLRLIYFSYDVKMKEKGDIPEGYSVSREKKERFSLILESASTNQTSMYLCASRSGGAVQPQHFGDGTRLSIL.

The chain recombines TRBV5-1 with TRBJ2-1; D is possibly TRBD2 (5 bases). This CDR3 region has 17 residues. V was cut by 2 bases and J by 3 bases, with 18 bases left in between. The V gene's germline CDR1 is SGHRS and CDR2 YFSETQ. The CDR3 nucleotides are TGCGCCAGCAGCTTAGCCCTTACTAGATCGGGCTACAATGAGCAGTTCTTC. Encoded protein: CASSLALTRSGYNEQFF.

The rearrangement uses TRBV5-1 and TRBJ1-6, with 7 bases aligning to TRBD1. V lost 6 bases to trimming and J lost 8 bases; unmatched junction nucleotides: 8. Germline values: CDR1 SGHRS, CDR2 YFSETQ. The CDR3 loop spans 14 amino acids. The CDR3 DNA is TGCGCCAGCAAAACCCGGGACAGATATTCACCCCTCCACTTT. Translating it yields CASKTRDRYSPLHF.

The V call is TRBV15, the J call TRBJ1-1; no clear D. V lost 3 bases, J lost 1 base, and 9 bases lay in between. Germline assignment: CDR1 LNHNV and CDR2 YYDKDF (reference sequence). This CDR3 has 14 residues. The CDR3 DNA sequence: TGTGCCACCAGCAGGGTCTATCAGAACACTGAAGCTTTCTTT. Its protein is CATSRVYQNTEAFF.

This clone was observed a single time. This chain uses TRBV19 with TRBJ1-2; TRBD1 aligns across 9 bases. After removal of 7 bases from V and 14 bases from J, the junction contained 8 bases not matched to a gene. The CDR3 totals 11 residues. From germline, CDR1 is LNHDA and CDR2 SQIVND (reference sequence). CDR3: CASNPGTGRTF. The CDR3 coding sequence is TGTGCCAGTAATCCCGGGACAGGGAGAACCTTC.

This chain uses TRBV6-6 with TRBJ1-1, with D unresolved. CDR3 size: 14 residues. Germline V gene data show CDR1 as MNHNY and CDR2 as SVGAGI (reference sequence). V lost 5 bases and J 0 bases, leaving 10 bases between the germline ends. CDR3 bases: TGTGCCAGCAGTGGACGCACAATGAACACTGAAGCTTTCTTT. This codes for CASSGRTMNTEAFF.

This clone occurred once. The chain carries TRBV28 and TRBJ2-7; 12 bases line up with TRBD2. The J segment lost 2 bases and the V segment lost 7 bases, leaving 6 bases of the junction unmatched. CDR3 length equals 15 residues. The germline V gene has CDR1 MDHEN and CDR2 SYDVKM. This CDR3 reads CASNRLAGVAYEQYF. Here the CDR3 DNA reads TGTGCCAGCAACAGACTAGCGGGAGTAGCCTACGAGCAGTACTTC.

This chain uses TRBV19 with TRBJ2-2; D is perhaps TRBD1 (6 bases). Germline V lookup: CDR1 LNHDA, CDR2 SQIVND (reference sequence). V lost 3 bases and J 0 bases, leaving 14 bases between the germline ends. The length of the CDR3 is 17 residues. CDR3 region: CASSMRTAFANTGELFF. As DNA, the CDR3 is TGTGCCAGTAGTATGCGGACAGCCTTCGCGAACACCGGGGAGCTGTTTTTT.

This sequence joins TRBV7-8 and TRBJ1-3; no definite D call. The CDR3 has 11 amino acids. V was trimmed by 2 bases and J by 8 bases, leaving 4 bases between them. Germline-derived CDR1 and CDR2 are SGHVS and FQNEAQ. CDR3 in DNA: TGTGCCAGCAGCTTACGCGACACCATATATTTT. It encodes CASSLRDTIYF.

The gene calls are TRBV9 and TRBJ2-1; 9 positions agree with TRBD1. The germline CDR1 and CDR2 sequences are SGDLS and YYNGEE. This CDR3 region has 16 residues. V was clipped by 1 base and J by 4 bases; unmatched bases: 6. CDR3 coding DNA: TGTGCCAGCAGCGTAACTACAGGGGGCCGATACAATGAGCAGTTCTTC. This gives the protein CASSVTTGGRYNEQFF.

The chain carries TRBV6-5 and TRBJ1-1, with 7 bases identical to TRBD1. Trimming at V came to 7 bases and at J to 4 bases, leaving 3 bases not matched to a gene. The CDR3 has 12 amino acids. The germline CDR1 and CDR2 sequences are MNHEY and SVGAGI. Written as DNA, the CDR3 is TGTGCCAGCACAGACAGGGCCACTGAAGCTTTCTTT. It encodes CASTDRATEAFF.

The chain links TRBV7-2 to TRBJ2-1, with D possibly TRBD2 on 6 matching bases. The CDR3 runs to 15 residues. Germline V gene data show CDR1 as SGHTA and CDR2 as FQGNSA. Trimming left V 2 bases short and J 4 bases short, with 12 bases between. CDR3 coding DNA: TGTGCCAGCAGCTTATCAACGGGAGTATACAATGAGCAGTTCTTC. Amino acid sequence: CASSLSTGVYNEQFF.

This clone showed up just a few times. The V call is TRBV28, the J call TRBJ1-1; D possibly corresponds to TRBD1 (6 bases). Trimming took off 2 bases at V and 10 bases at J, with 11 bases between the two ends. CDR3 length equals 12 residues. Germline assignment: CDR1 MDHEN and CDR2 SYDVKM. The chain's CDR3 is CASSLIRGLAFF. Written as DNA, the CDR3 is TGTGCCAGCAGTTTAATTCGGGGGCTAGCTTTCTTT.

V gene TRBV28 combines with J gene TRBJ2-7, with D unresolved. The CDR3 length is 15 residues. Germline V gives CDR1 MDHEN, CDR2 SYDVKM. Trimming took 3 bases from V and 0 from J, leaving 12 bases between them. CDR3 loop: CASSLGGQSSYEQYF. CDR3 sequence (DNA): TGTGCCAGCAGTTTGGGCGGCCAGAGCTCCTACGAGCAGTACTTC.

V gene TRBV7-9 combines with J gene TRBJ2-3; D possibly uses TRBD1 or TRBD2 (5 bases each). This CDR3 is 15 amino acids long. CDR1 and CDR2 (germline): SEHNR, FQNEAQ (reference sequence). With 0 bases removed from V and 1 base from J, the gap between germline ends came to 8 bases. The CDR3 sequence is CASSLAGVGTDTQYF. CDR3 nucleotides: TGTGCCAGCAGCTTAGCGGGGGTAGGCACAGATACGCAGTATTTT.

This clone was observed once. V and J are TRBV18 and TRBJ2-7; 10 positions match TRBD1. Germline V CDR1 and CDR2: KGHSH, LQKENI. This CDR3 comprises 15 residues. J was trimmed by 2 bases and V by 6 bases; bases with no gene match: 7. CDR3 in DNA: TGTGCCAGCTCCGACAGGGGGCCTGGGGCCTACGAGCAGTACTTC. As protein: CASSDRGPGAYEQYF.

CDR3 region: CASRPTSGRDADTQYF. The CDR3 nucleotides are TGTGCCAGCAGGCCAACTAGCGGGAGGGATGCAGATACGCAGTATTTT. The V and J genes are TRBV5-8 and TRBJ2-3, with TRBD2 identical over 13 bases. CDR1 is SGHTS, CDR2 YDEGEE, per germline. The CDR3 runs 16 residues. With 5 bases clipped from V and 4 bases from J, the junction kept 7 bases outside the gene matches. The variable domain in full, with the rest retrieved from reference TRBV5-8 and TRBJ2-3, is EAGVTQSPTHLIKTRGQQATLRCSPISGHTSVYWYQQALGLGLQFLLWYDEGEERNRGNFPPRFSGRQFPNYSSELNVNALELEDSALYLCASRPTSGRDADTQYFGPGTRLTVL.

The genes are TRBV5-4 and TRBJ2-1; 7 nucleotides line up with TRBD2. The J segment lost 0 bases and the V segment lost 4 bases, leaving 7 bases of the junction unmatched. CDR1 SGHNT and CDR2 YYREEE come from the germline V gene (reference sequence). This CDR3 is built from 16 residues. The CDR3 sequence is CASSQGGPSSYNEQFF. In DNA form, the CDR3 reads TGTGCCAGCAGCCAGGGAGGGCCGAGCTCCTACAATGAGCAGTTCTTC. The full variable domain, its missing parts supplied by reference TRBV5-4 and TRBJ2-1, is ETGVTQSPTHLIKTRGQQVTLRCSSQSGHNTVSWYQQALGQGPQFIFQYYREEENGRGNFPPRFSGLQFPNYSSELNVNALELDDSALYLCASSQGGPSSYNEQFFGPGTRLTVL.

This clone has a single count. CDR3 nucleotide sequence: TGTGCCAGCAGCTTAGACAGTCTGAGCAATCAGCCCCAGCATTTT. Its protein is CASSLDSLSNQPQHF. The chain recombines TRBV7-8 with TRBJ1-5; D is unclear. Trimming took off 1 base at V and 1 base at J, with 8 bases between the two ends. The CDR3 spans 15 residues. Germline loops: CDR1 SGHVS, CDR2 FQNEAQ.

V usage is TRBV19 and J usage is TRBJ2-7; 7 nucleotides match TRBD1. This CDR3 spans 14 amino acids. The ends lost 5 bases at V and 7 bases at J; junction bases unmatched: 11. Germline CDR1 reads LNHDA; CDR2 reads SQIVND (reference sequence). The CDR3 DNA reads as TGTGCCAGTAGTGCCGACAGGGCCCTGGGGGAGCAGTACTTC. Amino acids: CASSADRALGEQYF.